This TCR beta chain was identified during a study of blood T cell repertoires in COVID-19. For the study at large: Acute and convalescent COVID-19 specimens originated in the United States, Italy and Spain. PBMCs, B-cell-depleted T cells, or T cells were the source of the cDNA or gDNA that made up the material.

Original analysis: Reference gene primer amplification gave estimated nucleated cell counts. Assay used: immunoSEQ multiplex PCR; TCRdb lists only in-frame clones, some missing. D and trimming come from the DNA, and the V and J calls and clone size come from that table. The data hold some 87,000 clones, with more than 80% observed a single time. With 1 base removed from V and 11 bases from J, the gap between germline ends came to 12 bases. The CDR3 loop spans 13 amino acids. The V gene's germline CDR1 is GTSNPN and CDR2 SVGIG (reference sequence). This chain joins TRBV30 and TRBJ1-6; no clear D gene. This TCR derives from a human donor in a cohort sampled during active COVID-19. Input material: peripheral blood. In DNA, the CDR3 is TGTGCCTGGAGTGGGGGAGTCCCCACACCCCTCCACTTT. It encodes CAWSGGVPTPLHF.